A selection of T cell receptor beta chains follows, all from one sample in a study of T cells in localized non-small cell lung cancer. Libraries were prepared by immunoSEQ multiplex PCR; TCRdb keeps only in-frame clonotypes and omits some of them. This sample carries tens of thousands of clones, 65% to 90% of them seen once, and the ten largest clones take under 5.5%. The specimen comprised peripheral blood, sampled before any cancer treatment. The receptors here all came from a male donor at least 60 years old with stage III lung adenocarcinoma. Each CDR3 is given without its conserved first and last residue. The order of the fields is J gene, V gene, CDR3 protein.

J: TRBJ2-3
V: TRBV6-1
CDR3: ASSGGITDTQY

J: TRBJ2-1
V: TRBV7-7
CDR3: ASSQQGVGNEQF

J: TRBJ2-3
V: TRBV6-6
CDR3: ASSYLADTQY

J: TRBJ2-3
V: TRBV10-3
CDR3: AIALAGGGTDTQY

J: TRBJ2-2
V: TRBV14
CDR3: ASSLLMGTAGELF

J: TRBJ1-5
V: TRBV5-8
CDR3: ASSLDRLGNQPQH

J: TRBJ2-7
V: TRBV6-5
CDR3: ASSYGPGSHYEQY

J: TRBJ2-6
V: TRBV19
CDR3: ASTNARANVLT

J: TRBJ1-2
V: TRBV11-2
CDR3: ASSLAQGARGYT

J: TRBJ2-1
V: TRBV29-1
CDR3: SGGDFYEQF

J: TRBJ1-1
V: TRBV6-1
CDR3: ASSPQGVSGTEAF

J: TRBJ1-2
V: TRBV7-2
CDR3: ASSLNHGGSNYGYT

J: TRBJ2-2
V: TRBV7-9
CDR3: ASRESDGSTGELF

J: TRBJ1-5
V: TRBV5-8
CDR3: ASSLGTNYRPQH

J: TRBJ1-2
V: TRBV6-6
CDR3: ASSRSIETNYGYT

J: TRBJ2-4
V: TRBV19
CDR3: ASSIGVGTSGAGKNIQY

J: TRBJ2-3
V: TRBV5-1
CDR3: ASSEQPSADTQY

J: TRBJ2-2
V: TRBV30
CDR3: AWSVLAGAAGELF

J: TRBJ1-6
V: TRBV19
CDR3: ASSPRQGDGSPLH

J: TRBJ1-2
V: TRBV5-4
CDR3: ASSDYRGIYGYT

J: TRBJ2-6
V: TRBV5-6
CDR3: ASRERLAGGSGANVLT

J: TRBJ2-3
V: TRBV5-1
CDR3: ASSLRTSADTQY

J: TRBJ2-7
V: TRBV4-1
CDR3: ASSRFPGTETASYEQY

J: TRBJ1-4
V: TRBV25-1
CDR3: ASSELWNEKLF

J: TRBJ2-1
V: TRBV15
CDR3: ATSNALALYNEQF

J: TRBJ1-2
V: TRBV6-1
CDR3: ASSVSAVPNYGYT

J: TRBJ1-1
V: TRBV7-8
CDR3: ASSLVGGSGTEAF

J: TRBJ1-1
V: TRBV11-2
CDR3: ASSLPLNTEAF

J: TRBJ2-4
V: TRBV28
CDR3: ASSYKGQGPY

J: TRBJ1-2
V: TRBV6-6
CDR3: ASSQTGTDAGYT

J: TRBJ1-2
V: TRBV6-5
CDR3: ASSYSGGVGYT

J: TRBJ1-2
V: TRBV6-5
CDR3: ASSYVRAGGYT

J: TRBJ1-5
V: TRBV7-6
CDR3: ASSSLGAAVNQPQH

J: TRBJ2-1
V: TRBV19
CDR3: ASSSRQGNYNEQF

J: TRBJ1-2
V: TRBV27
CDR3: ASSLSSTGYGYT

J: TRBJ1-5
V: TRBV6-6
CDR3: ASAIDRGGQPQH

J: TRBJ2-7
V: TRBV4-1
CDR3: ASSRPTGGADEQY

J: TRBJ2-4
V: TRBV18
CDR3: ASSLAPYIFKNIQY

J: TRBJ2-3
V: TRBV2
CDR3: ASSWDRERANTQY